Below, one T cell receptor beta chain is given with its context. There is no known antigen for this receptor. The input lacks base qualities; no much larger clone sits a single base away. Reading from cysteine to phenylalanine, the CDR3 counts 13 amino acids. Solely the CDR3 DNA is kept, with 39 bases framed from the first base. Trimming at the junction amounts to 0 bases on V and 9 bases on J, and the germline ends lie 11 bases apart. In the paper's terms, the treatment or condition label means: about 20 received Ad26.COV2.S at low or high dose, single or two shots; about 5 received placebo; per-sample allocation not given. For vaccine and placebo recipients, repertoires were sequenced using samples collected on day 63 after the first injection. Cohort 1b enrolled 20 to 30 adults aged 18-55 years at a single site in Boston, USA, between 29 July and 7 August 2020. As a vaccine, Ad26.COV2.S was a replication-incompetent adenovirus type 26 vector that expressed a prefusion-stabilized SARS-CoV-2 spike protein derived from the original Wuhan strain.

The data originate from a study of Ad26.COV2.S vaccination and SARS-CoV-2 variants (dated by TCRdb to about 2021). About the full investigation: Donors in the vaccine arm were drawn from COV1001, a phase I-IIa trial of Ad26.COV2.S in healthy adults that was multicentre, randomized, double-blind and placebo-controlled. Ad26.COV2.S was given intramuscularly at 5x10^10 or 1x10^11 viral particles, as a single shot or as two shots 56 days apart. Trial participants were randomized into five groups of five: low-dose or high-dose Ad26.COV2.S given once or twice, or placebo on both occasions. TCRbeta repertoire sequencing was used to assess the specificity and breadth of SARS-CoV-2-reactive T cell receptors after Ad26.COV2.S vaccination. Blinding of investigators to trial group allocation was maintained during experiments and outcome assessment. The TCR-sequenced set comprised about 32 samples: approximately 19 Ad26.COV2.S vaccine recipients, 5 placebo recipients and 8 SARS-CoV-2 convalescent individuals. The paper's findings and limits, for the study overall: It was noted by the authors that total T cell responses may have been underestimated by the TCR breadth and depth analyses. Higher spike-specific TCR breadth was observed in Ad26.COV2.S recipients than in placebo recipients (P = 0.0014). After vaccination, spike-specific CD8+ and CD4+ T cell responses were reported to show substantial breadth. Vaccine and placebo recipients had similar non-spike TCR breadth, a finding consistent with the vaccine containing only spike. Comparing responses between vaccine doses or regimens was not something the study was powered to do.

The immunoSEQ Assay was used to sequence TCRbeta CDR3 regions. After extraction, genomic DNA underwent amplification by bias-controlled multiplex PCR, followed by high-throughput sequencing. In the paper's pipeline: To quantify the absolute abundance of every unique TCRbeta CDR3 region, sequences were collapsed and filtered. T cell fraction was estimated by normalizing TCRbeta template counts to usable DNA, with usable DNA measured through amplification of reference genes found in all nucleated cells. Repertoire TCRs were annotated as SARS-CoV-2-specific by exact matching of V gene, CDR3 amino acid sequence and J gene to a known reactive TCR set. The reference SARS-CoV-2 TCR set was obtained from MIRA and was filtered for enrichment in COVID-19-positive ImmuneCODE repertoires, whereby public or cross-reactive TCRs were removed. Using the MIRA antigens, annotated TCRs were further analysed by specific ORF or by position within an ORF. Breadth was defined as annotated unique rearrangements over total unique productive rearrangements; depth was the summed frequency of those rearrangements. Two-sided Wilcoxon rank-sum tests were applied when comparing TCR breadth between groups. In TCRdb, the immuneACCESS table is reduced to in-frame sequences with V and J assigned. These tables do not hold every clone; where another copy was compared, an unresolved V gene accounts for under half, and the others remain unexplained. Clonal size and the V and J genes are those of that table, whereas D and trimming came from the DNA. This sample lists about 250,000 clones; 80% to 90% were detected once. The ten biggest clones cover 3% to 4% of the sample.

The source is a person between 18 and 59 years old who received the Ad26.COV2.S COVID-19 vaccine or a placebo. The input for sequencing was peripheral blood, taken in a trial of Ad26.COV2.S vaccine versus placebo. The sequence is built from TRBV12-3 or TRBV12-4 and TRBJ1-2; no confident D gene assignment can be made. The CDR3 amino acid sequence is: CASSLAETRRYTF. The DNA sequence reads TGTGCCAGCAGTTTAGCTGAGACAAGACGCTACACCTTC.